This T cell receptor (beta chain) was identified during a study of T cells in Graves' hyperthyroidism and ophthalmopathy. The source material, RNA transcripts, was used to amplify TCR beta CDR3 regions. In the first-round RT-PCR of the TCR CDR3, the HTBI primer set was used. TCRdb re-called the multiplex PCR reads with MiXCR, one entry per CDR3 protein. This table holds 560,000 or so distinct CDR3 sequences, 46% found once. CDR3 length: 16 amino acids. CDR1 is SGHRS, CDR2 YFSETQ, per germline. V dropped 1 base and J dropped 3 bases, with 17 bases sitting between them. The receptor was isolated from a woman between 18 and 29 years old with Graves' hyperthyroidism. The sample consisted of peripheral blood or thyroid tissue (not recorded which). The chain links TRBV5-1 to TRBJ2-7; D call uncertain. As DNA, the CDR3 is TGCGCCAGCAGCTTGACAGCAACCCGAATCTTCTACGAGCAGTACTTC. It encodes CASSLTATRIFYEQYF.